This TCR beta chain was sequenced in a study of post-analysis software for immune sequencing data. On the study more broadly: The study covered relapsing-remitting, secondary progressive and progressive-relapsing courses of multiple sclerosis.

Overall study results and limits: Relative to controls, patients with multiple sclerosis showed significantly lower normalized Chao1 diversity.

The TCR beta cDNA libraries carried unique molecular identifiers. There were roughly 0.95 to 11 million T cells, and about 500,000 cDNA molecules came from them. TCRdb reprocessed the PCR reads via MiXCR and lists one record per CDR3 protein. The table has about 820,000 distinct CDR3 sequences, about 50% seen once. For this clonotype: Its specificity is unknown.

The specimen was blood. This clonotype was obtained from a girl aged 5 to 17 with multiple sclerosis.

CDR3 sequence: CSARDTSGRGPKTQYF. Written as DNA, the CDR3 is TGCAGTGCTAGAGATACCAGCGGGAGAGGCCCCAAGACCCAGTACTTC. The chain employs TRBV20-1 and TRBJ2-5, with 8 positions matching TRBD2. J was trimmed by 6 bases and V by 0 bases; bases with no gene match: 12. The CDR3 is 16 residues long. The germline V gene has CDR1 DFQATT and CDR2 SNEGSKA (reference sequence).